A single sample is the source of the 20 T cell receptor beta chains below, sequenced in a study of blood T cell repertoires in COVID-19. Produced via immunoSEQ multiplex PCR; TCRdb's table is partial and in-frame only. Of 490,000 or so clones listed, approximately 90% are singletons. Material for sequencing was PBMCs or T cells enriched from blood (not recorded which). These receptors were collected from a woman between 55 and 75 years old who had recovered from COVID-19.

This rearrangement joins TRBV5-3 to TRBJ1-2, with 7 nucleotides matching TRBD1. TRBV5-3 is assigned to the ORF class and has an uncertain function. CDR3 length: 14 residues. V dropped 4 bases and J dropped 1; count of bases not matched to a gene: 4. CDR3 in DNA: TGTGCCAGAAGCCCGGGACAGCTTAACTATGGCTACACCTTC. Protein product: CARSPGQLNYGYTF.

The J gene is TRBJ2-5, the V gene TRBV7-8; possible D gene TRBD1, 5 bases. V lost 4 bases and J lost 0, with 12 bases in between. This CDR3 spans 15 amino acids. The germline CDR1 and CDR2 sequences are SGHVS and FQNEAQ. The chain's CDR3 is CASSSRQPYQETQYF. As DNA, the CDR3 is TGTGCCAGCAGCTCACGACAGCCGTACCAAGAGACCCAGTACTTC. Full variable domain (outside the CDR3, taken from reference TRBV7-8 and TRBJ2-5): GAGVSQSPRYKVAKRGQDVALRCDPISGHVSLFWYQQALGQGPEFLTYFQNEAQLDKSGLPSDRFFAERPEGSVSTLKIQRTQQEDSAVYLCASSSRQPYQETQYFGPGTRLLVL.

This clone was observed once. The chain uses TRBV4-1 and TRBJ1-6; perhaps TRBD1 as D (6 bases). Trimming took 4 bases from V and 9 from J, leaving 10 bases between them. Looked up from germline, CDR1 is MGHRA and CDR2 is YSYEKL. The CDR3 extends over 13 amino acids. CDR3 in amino acids: CASSLDRFSPLHF. The DNA for the CDR3 is TGCGCCAGCAGCCTCGACAGGTTTTCACCCCTCCACTTT.

V usage is TRBV4-1 and J usage is TRBJ2-4; TRBD1 matches 8 bases. In germline, CDR1 is MGHRA, CDR2 YSYEKL. This CDR3 is 17 amino acids long. V shed 3 bases, J shed 0 bases, and the junction held 7 bases outside the gene matches. The CDR3 DNA is TGCGCCAGCAGCCACCCAACAGGGGGGCGAGCCAAAAACATTCAGTACTTC. Its protein is CASSHPTGGRAKNIQYF.

This chain connects TRBV6-5 to TRBJ2-4; D is uncertain. The CDR3 is made up of 13 amino acids. V shed 5 bases and J shed 3 bases, with 8 bases lying between them. The germline V gene encodes CDR1 MNHEY and CDR2 SVGAGI. CDR3 in amino acids: CASSPSNKNIQYF. The CDR3 DNA follows: TGTGCCAGCAGTCCCTCTAACAAAAACATTCAGTACTTC.

The J gene is TRBJ2-1, the V gene TRBV4-1; 10 nucleotides line up with TRBD1. This CDR3 is built from 14 residues. The trim removed 4 bases at V and 8 bases at J, leaving 5 bases unmatched. The germline CDR1 and CDR2 sequences are MGHRA and YSYEKL. DNA of the CDR3: TGCGCCAGCAGCCTGTCCGGGACAGGGGATGAGCAGTTCTTC. Residues: CASSLSGTGDEQFF.

The V gene is TRBV20-1, the J gene TRBJ2-7; tentatively, D is TRBD1 (6 bases). Germline-derived CDR1 and CDR2 are DFQATT and SNEGSKA (reference sequence). The CDR3 totals 11 residues. V was shortened by 6 bases and J by 3 bases, with 9 bases between the two germline ends. The CDR3 bases are TGCAGTGCCCCCAGGGGCTACGAGCAGTACTTC. Protein: CSAPRGYEQYF.

V gene TRBV10-3 combines with J gene TRBJ2-5, with D maybe TRBD1 (6 bases). V was cut by 8 bases and J by 2 bases, with 18 bases left in between. Germline values: CDR1 ENHRY, CDR2 SYGVKD. This CDR3 contains 15 residues. The CDR3 region has the DNA TGTGCCATCGCCCCGACAGGTTTTGCACAAGAGACCCAGTACTTC. Encoded protein: CAIAPTGFAQETQYF.

The CDR3 bases are TGCGCCAGCAGTCGAGGGGGCGATATCGAGTATTTT. It yields the protein CASSRGGDIEYF. The chain employs TRBV23-1 and TRBJ2-3, with 7 positions matching TRBD1. TRBV23-1 qualifies as an ORF whose function is uncertain. The CDR3 covers 12 residues. V gave up 4 bases and J gave up 13 bases; unmatched junction bases: 8.

The chain is built from TRBV11-2 and TRBJ1-4, with a weak D call TRBD1 (6 bases). V dropped 8 bases and J dropped 7 bases, with 14 bases sitting between them. Germline V gives CDR1 SGHAT, CDR2 FQNNGV. This CDR3 comprises 13 residues. CDR3 DNA sequence: TGTGCCAGCCGGGGGGCGGGTGGTGAAAAACTGTTTTTT. This encodes CASRGAGGEKLFF.

This clone was observed a few times. The V and J genes are TRBV5-1 and TRBJ1-2, with D possibly matching TRBD1 (6 bases). Germline CDR1 reads SGHRS; CDR2 reads YFSETQ. The CDR3 length is 12 residues. Trimming shortened V by 4 bases and J by 8 bases, and 12 bases separated the two germline ends. The CDR3 sequence: CASSDGGVGYTF. The CDR3 nucleotides read TGCGCCAGCAGCGATGGGGGCGTAGGCTACACCTTC.

The chain joins TRBV27 to TRBJ1-1, with no clear D. Trimming removed 4 bases at V and 3 bases at J, with 6 bases between. This CDR3 spans 12 amino acids. The germline V gene encodes CDR1 MNHEY and CDR2 SMNVEV (reference sequence). CDR3 sequence (DNA): TGTGCCAGCAGTTCAAGCTACACTGAAGCTTTCTTT. Its translation is CASSSSYTEAFF.

The V and J genes are TRBV3-1 (or the pseudogene TRBV3-2) and TRBJ1-3, with D possibly TRBD1 on 5 matching bases. The CDR3 contains 14 residues. Germline assignment: CDR1 LGHDT and CDR2 YNNKEL (reference sequence). V gave up 1 base and J gave up 7 bases, with 11 bases separating them. In nucleotides, the CDR3 is TGTGCCAGCAGCCAAGGGACAAGAGGTAACACCATATATTTT. Encoded protein: CASSQGTRGNTIYF.

The CDR3 protein is CASSQAPHGYTF. The CDR3 nucleotides are TGTGCCAGTAGCCAAGCCCCCCATGGCTACACCTTC. This sequence joins TRBV19 and TRBJ1-2, with no clear D. The CDR3 totals 12 residues. Germline loops: CDR1 LNHDA, CDR2 SQIVND (reference sequence). V was cut by 6 bases and J by 6 bases, with 11 bases left in between.

This clone has just a few counts. The rearrangement joins TRBV7-2 to TRBJ1-1, with a tentative D call TRBD1 (5 bases). Trimming removed 8 bases from V and 2 bases from J, with 12 bases in between. CDR3 size: 13 residues. The germline V gene has CDR1 SGHTA and CDR2 FQGNSA. The CDR3 reads CASRPRANTEAFF. CDR3 in DNA: TGTGCCAGCCGACCCAGGGCTAACACTGAAGCTTTCTTT.

This clone was recorded once. Other DNA sequences in this sample translate to the same CDR3. The CDR3 protein is CASSLGQGTTEAFF. The DNA for the CDR3 is TGCGCCAGCAGCTTGGGACAGGGAACCACTGAAGCTTTCTTT. The rearrangement links TRBV5-1 to TRBJ1-1; TRBD1 agrees at 7 bases. The CDR3 is 14 residues long. The germline gives CDR1 SGHRS, CDR2 YFSETQ. J was trimmed by 4 bases and V by 0 bases; bases with no gene match: 3.

This clone has just one count. The chain is built from TRBV11-2 and TRBJ2-7, with 10 bases lining up with TRBD1. The germline CDR1 and CDR2 sequences are SGHAT and FQNNGV. The CDR3 spans 13 residues. Trimming took 4 bases from V and 5 from J; bases not matched to a gene: 2. The DNA for the CDR3 is TGTGCCAGCAGCTCGGGACAGGGGAACGAGCAGTACGTC. Its protein is CASSSGQGNEQYV.

The genes are TRBV9 and TRBJ2-6; 9 positions match TRBD1. The V gene's germline CDR1 is SGDLS and CDR2 YYNGEE. The J segment lost 1 base and the V segment lost 0 bases, leaving 8 bases of the junction unmatched. There are 19 residues in the CDR3. The CDR3 DNA is TGTGCCAGCAGCGTAGTCTCGGGACAGGGACCTTCTGGGGCCAACGTCCTGACTTTC. It is translated as CASSVVSGQGPSGANVLTF.

The chain recombines TRBV7-9 with TRBJ2-3, with 8 bases fitting TRBD2. With 1 base clipped from V and 4 bases from J, the junction kept 7 bases outside the gene matches. Germline CDR1 and CDR2: SEHNR and FQNEAQ (reference sequence). The CDR3 runs to 16 residues. CDR3 loop: CASSLGTGGFSDTQYF. The DNA for the CDR3 is TGTGCCAGCAGCTTAGGAACGGGGGGGTTTTCAGATACGCAGTATTTT.

The genes are TRBV4-2 and TRBJ2-6, with D possibly being TRBD1 (6 bases). The V gene's germline CDR1 is LGHNA and CDR2 YNFKEQ. With 2 bases removed from V and 0 bases from J, the gap between germline ends came to 11 bases. This CDR3 comprises 17 residues. In nucleotides, the CDR3 is TGTGCCAGCAGCCAAAACGGACAGTACTCTGGGGCCAACGTCCTGACTTTC. This codes for CASSQNGQYSGANVLTF.